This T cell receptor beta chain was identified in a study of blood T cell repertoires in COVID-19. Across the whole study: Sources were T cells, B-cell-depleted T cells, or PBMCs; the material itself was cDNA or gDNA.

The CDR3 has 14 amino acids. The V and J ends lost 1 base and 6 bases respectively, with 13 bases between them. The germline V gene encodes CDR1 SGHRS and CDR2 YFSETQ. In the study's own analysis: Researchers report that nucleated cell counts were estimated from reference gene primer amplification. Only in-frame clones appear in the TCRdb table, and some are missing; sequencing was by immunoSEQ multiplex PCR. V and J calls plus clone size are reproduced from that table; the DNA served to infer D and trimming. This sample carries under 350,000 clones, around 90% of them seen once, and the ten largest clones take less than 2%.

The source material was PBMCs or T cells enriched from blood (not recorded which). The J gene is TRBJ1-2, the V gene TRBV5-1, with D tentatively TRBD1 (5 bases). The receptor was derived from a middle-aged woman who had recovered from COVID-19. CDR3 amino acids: CASSLSGGEDGYTF. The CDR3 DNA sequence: TGCGCCAGCAGCTTGAGCGGGGGGGAGGATGGCTACACCTTC. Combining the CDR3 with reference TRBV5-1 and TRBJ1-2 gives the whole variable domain KAGVTQTPRYLIKTRGQQVTLSCSPISGHRSVSWYQQTPGQGLQFLFEYFSETQRNKGNFPGRFSGRQFSNSRSEMNVSTLELGDSALYLCASSLSGGEDGYTFGSGTRLTVV.